This T cell receptor (beta chain) appears in the sequencing data of a study of blood T cell repertoires in COVID-19 (dated by TCRdb to 2019 to 2021). In terms of the full investigation: Samples covering the acute and convalescent phases of COVID-19 were provided by collaborators in the United States, Italy and Spain. The repertoires were released in a freely available public database meant as a resource for research on the immune response to SARS-CoV-2. Where available, HLA class I and class II types were obtained from metadata supplied by the sample provider rather than from assay-based typing. The dataset comprised deeply sampled blood TCRbeta repertoires from subjects exposed to, actively infected with, or recovered from COVID-19. Samples were obtained from the ongoing ImmuneRACE study (first 160 participants) and from over 1,000 subjects provided by 6 global collaborators. Nearly every sample came with metadata listing a de-identified subject ID, COVID-19 status, age in years and sex. The material from the prospective study consisted of cDNA or gDNA derived from T cells, B-cell-depleted T cells, or PBMCs. What the work shows at the level of the full study, not this receptor alone: Clinical and demographic metadata were provided uncurated, with the amount varying by source and participant.

CDR3 length: 16 amino acids, cysteine to phenylalanine. Of the read, only the CDR3 DNA is kept; its 48 bases are in frame from base 1. CDR1 SGDLS and CDR2 YYNGEE are derived from the germline V gene. Here V drops 0 bases and J drops 5 bases, and the junction holds 8 bases not matched to any gene. TCRbeta CDR3 regions were amplified from genomic DNA using the immunoSEQ Assay, a bias-controlled multiplex PCR. The original pipeline was this. The number of nucleated cells in each sample was estimated by amplification of reference gene primers within the assay. To quantify the absolute abundance of each unique TCRbeta CDR3 rearrangement, sequence reads were collapsed and filtered. For each sample, productive Simpson clonality was calculated as the square root of Simpson's diversity index over productive rearrangements. TCRdb's version of the immuneACCESS table is confined to in-frame rearrangements and falls short of the full clone set. An unresolved V gene accounts for under half of the shortfall where checked; the remainder is of unknown origin. V, J and clone size are taken as reported in that table, and D and trimming were inferred from the DNA itself. For this sample the table gives roughly 9,200 clones, of which 81% were detected only once. The ten most abundant clones make up roughly 24% of the sample.

Comments on this clone: The clone's antigen remains unknown. No quality values exist for individual bases; no much larger clone is one base distant.

The collaborating institutions used their own protocols to collect whole blood in K2EDTA tubes. Collaborator samples were shipped for TCRbeta analysis as frozen whole blood, isolated PBMCs, or DNA extracted from either sample type. Sequenced: peripheral blood. The sequence is built from TRBV9 and TRBJ2-7, with TRBD1 identical over 10 junction bases. The receptor was isolated from a man between 60 and 70 years old with active COVID-19. In nucleotides, the sequence is TGTGCCAGCAGCGTAGCTTTGGGGACAGGGGAAGACGAGCAGTACTTC. Its protein is CASSVALGTGEDEQYF. With the portions outside the CDR3 filled from the reference TRBV9 and TRBJ2-7 genes, the complete variable region becomes DSGVTQTPKHLITATGQRVTLRCSPRSGDLSVYWYQQSLDQGLQFLIQYYNGEERAKGNILERFSAQQFPDLHSELNLSSLELGDSALYFCASSVALGTGEDEQYFGPGTRLTVT.